This T cell receptor beta chain was obtained from a study of blood T cell repertoires in COVID-19. The CDR3 extends over 15 amino acids. CDR1 and CDR2 from the germline V gene are MNHEY and SMNVEV (reference sequence). Unmatched junction bases numbered 6, after V lost 3 bases and J lost 7 bases. Produced via immunoSEQ multiplex PCR; TCRdb's table is partial and in-frame only. The table has 220,000 or so clones, about four fifths seen once. Material: PBMCs or T cells enriched from blood (not recorded which). This receptor was taken from a woman aged 55-69 years who had recovered from COVID-19. The chain carries TRBV27 and TRBJ2-7, with 13 bases aligning to TRBD2. The CDR3 bases are TGTGCCAGCAGTTTTTTAGGGACTAGCGGGACTGAGCAGTACTTC. Translating gives CASSFLGTSGTEQYF.